What follows are 15 T cell receptor beta chains derived from one specimen sequenced in a study of blood T cell repertoires in COVID-19. Produced via immunoSEQ multiplex PCR; TCRdb's table is partial and in-frame only. This sample yields 50,000 to 70,000 clones, of which 65% to 85% are seen a single time; 17% belongs to the top ten. Sequenced sample: peripheral blood. The receptors originated from a man between 65 and 79 years old with active COVID-19.

This clone was observed once. The CDR3, as DNA: TGTGCCAGCAGTACCAGGACAGGGGCCTCTGGAAACACCATATATTTT. Translating gives CASSTRTGASGNTIYF. The V and J genes are TRBV5-4 and TRBJ1-3; TRBD1 matches 9 bases. Germline CDR1 is SGHNT and CDR2 is YYREEE (reference sequence). Losses at the gene ends were 5 bases for V and 0 bases for J; bases not matched to a gene: 6. The CDR3 covers 16 residues.

This sequence joins TRBV7-2 and TRBJ2-3, with 8 bases identical to TRBD2. The V and J ends lost 5 bases and 2 bases, in that order; junction bases with no gene match: 9. Germline V CDR1 and CDR2: SGHTA, FQGNSA. The CDR3 has 16 residues. The CDR3 nucleotides are TGTGCCAGCAGCCCGGGGGGGCGGTGGAACACAGATACGCAGTATTTT. Translation gives CASSPGGRWNTDTQYF.

The V and J genes are TRBV4-1 and TRBJ2-6; TRBD2 matches 16 bases. V dropped 3 bases and J dropped 2; count of bases not matched to a gene: 7. The CDR3 has 20 residues. Germline CDR1 and CDR2: MGHRA and YSYEKL. DNA of the CDR3: TGCGCCAGCAGCCACGAGACGGGACTAGCGGGAGGGACTGGGGCCAACGTCCTGACTTTC. Amino acids: CASSHETGLAGGTGANVLTF.

The chain uses TRBV20-1 and TRBJ1-6, with a possible D match to TRBD1 (5 bases). Germline V lookup: CDR1 DFQATT, CDR2 SNEGSKA (reference sequence). The CDR3 sequence is 13 residues long. V was clipped by 3 bases and J by 9 bases, with 12 bases between them. CDR3 protein: CSASGTRGSPLHF. In nucleotides, the CDR3 is TGCAGTGCTAGTGGGACGCGGGGTTCACCCCTCCACTTT.

CDR3 DNA sequence: TGCGCCAGCAGCCGCCCGACGGGACAGGGGTTGGAAAAACTGTTTTTT. Its translation: CASSRPTGQGLEKLFF. This chain uses TRBV4-1 with TRBJ1-4, with 10 bases that match TRBD1. CDR1 is MGHRA and CDR2 is YSYEKL in the germline V gene. The ends lost 4 bases at V and 8 bases at J; junction bases unmatched: 10. CDR3 length equals 16 residues.

The V gene is TRBV11-2, the J gene TRBJ2-1; 9 nucleotides align to TRBD2. V dropped 6 bases and J dropped 5; count of bases not matched to a gene: 8. The CDR3 loop spans 15 amino acids. Germline V CDR1 and CDR2: SGHAT, FQNNGV. This CDR3 reads CASRPTSGSNNEQFF. CDR3 nucleotide sequence: TGTGCCAGCAGACCAACTAGCGGGTCTAACAATGAGCAGTTCTTC.

The chain joins TRBV19 to TRBJ1-4; D is unresolved. The CDR3 covers 15 residues. Trimming shortened V by 5 bases and J by 3 bases, and 13 bases separated the two germline ends. CDR1 is LNHDA, CDR2 SQIVND, per germline (reference sequence). The CDR3 protein is CASSVQRAPNEKLFF. The CDR3 DNA follows: TGTGCCAGTAGTGTGCAGCGGGCCCCTAATGAAAAACTGTTTTTT.

V is TRBV7-2 and J is TRBJ2-2; D ambiguous. V was cut by 2 bases and J by 5 bases, with 6 bases left in between. Germline assignment: CDR1 SGHTA and CDR2 FQGNSA. The CDR3 contains 13 residues. This chain's CDR3 is CASSLRVTGELFF. The DNA of the CDR3 is TGTGCCAGCAGCTTACGAGTTACCGGGGAGCTGTTTTTT. The variable domain in full, with the rest retrieved from reference TRBV7-2 and TRBJ2-2, is GAGVSQSPSNKVTEKGKDVELRCDPISGHTALYWYRQSLGQGLEFLIYFQGNSAPDKSGLPSDRFSAERTGGSVSTLTIQRTQQEDSAVYLCASSLRVTGELFFGEGSRLTVL.

The chain uses TRBV5-1 and TRBJ2-1; 9 bases match TRBD2. This CDR3 has 15 residues. Germline assignment: CDR1 SGHRS and CDR2 YFSETQ. Unmatched junction bases numbered 10, after V lost 1 base and J lost 11 bases. CDR3 region: CASSLSSGISGKQFF. In DNA, the CDR3 is TGCGCCAGCAGCTTGTCTAGCGGGATCAGTGGGAAGCAGTTCTTC.

In its sample, this clone was seen a few times. The chain employs TRBV6-1 and TRBJ1-1, with 8 nucleotides matching TRBD1. Germline CDR1 and CDR2: MNHNS and SASEGT. The J segment lost 11 bases and the V segment lost 0 bases, leaving 8 bases of the junction unmatched. The CDR3 is 14 residues long. Here the CDR3 DNA reads TGTGCCAGCAGTGAAGCTCGGCAGGGGGCTCGTGCTTTCTTT. Translating it yields CASSEARQGARAFF.

The chain has TRBV7-2 and TRBJ2-1, with 7 bases fitting TRBD1. The CDR3 extends over 15 amino acids. V was pared by 4 bases and J by 2 bases, with 5 bases of the junction left unmatched. Germline CDR1 is SGHTA and CDR2 is FQGNSA. CDR3 in amino acids: CASSSRQGTYNEQFF. CDR3 in DNA: TGTGCCAGCAGCTCCCGACAGGGAACCTACAATGAGCAGTTCTTC.

This clone was detected once. This sequence joins TRBV6-5 and TRBJ2-3; 12 nucleotides line up with TRBD2. V lost 3 bases and J lost 9; bases outside the gene matches: 4. The CDR3 loop spans 14 amino acids. CDR1 is MNHEY and CDR2 is SVGAGI in the germline V gene. The CDR3 protein is CASSYRLAGATQYF. The CDR3, as DNA: TGTGCCAGCAGTTATCGACTAGCGGGAGCCACGCAGTATTTT.

The V gene is TRBV5-8, the J gene TRBJ1-3; the match to TRBD1 covers 7 bases. Trimming cost V 4 bases and J 2 bases; bases outside gene matches: 9. CDR3 length: 16 residues. Looked up from germline, CDR1 is SGHTS and CDR2 is YDEGEE. CDR3 in amino acids: CASSRLLGTAGNTIYF. The CDR3 nucleotides are TGTGCCAGCAGCCGACTACTTGGGACAGCTGGAAACACCATATATTTT.

V gene TRBV14 combines with J gene TRBJ2-4; a weak D match, TRBD1 (6 bases). Trimming shortened V by 4 bases and J by 7 bases, and 14 bases separated the two germline ends. The CDR3 is 14 residues long. Germline CDR1 SGHDN, CDR2 FVKESK. DNA of the CDR3: TGTGCCAGCAGCCCTTCCGGGACACATAACATTCAGTACTTC. This sequence encodes CASSPSGTHNIQYF.

The rearrangement joins TRBV4-3 to TRBJ2-7; 10 bases line up with TRBD2. Germline CDR1 reads LGHNA; CDR2 reads YSLEER. The V and J ends lost 0 bases and 9 bases, in that order; junction bases with no gene match: 8. The CDR3 length is 15 residues. DNA of the CDR3: TGCGCCAGCAGCCAAGATAGGCTAGCGGGAGAGGGGCAGTACTTC. Translated: CASSQDRLAGEGQYF.